This TCR beta chain comes out of a study of T cell responses to AZD1222 COVID-19 vaccine. Background on the study: Pooling was applied to second doses at about 4 or about 12 weeks.

Trimming pared 3 bases from V and 7 bases from J, leaving 12 bases between. The CDR3 spans 13 residues. The germline gives CDR1 SGHAT, CDR2 FQNNGV. Clones were read by immunoSEQ multiplex PCR, and TCRdb kept only the in-frame ones, dropping some. The sample holds roughly 140,000 clones; approximately 89% are singletons and the top ten take roughly 15%. Study-level points and caveats: Clonal diversity was possibly underestimated, and the donors were mostly white British, with more females.

In regard to this clone: Its matching antigen is unknown.

The chain couples TRBV11-2 to TRBJ1-2, with D perhaps TRBD1 (5 bases). This TCR derives from an adult in good health. Specimen: peripheral blood, collected on day 0 of AZD1222 vaccination. Written as DNA, the CDR3 is TGTGCCAGCAGCTTTTTGGGGCTTAGTGGCTACACCTTC. This codes for CASSFLGLSGYTF.